Presented here are 22 T cell receptor beta chains from one specimen sequenced in a study of blood T cell repertoires in COVID-19. The assay was immunoSEQ multiplex PCR, and TCRdb's table has in-frame clones only and misses some. This table has tens of thousands of clones, roughly 90% appearing once. The source material was peripheral blood. The receptors were sampled from a male donor with acute or convalescent COVID-19.

This sequence joins TRBV5-7 and TRBJ2-2; possibly TRBD1 for D (6 bases). TRBV5-7 is marked as an open reading frame, function uncertain. This CDR3 region has 15 residues. V was cut by 5 bases and J by 7 bases, with 18 bases left in between. The CDR3 here is CASSLPRQAFGELFF. The CDR3 bases are TGTGCCAGCAGTCTACCGCGACAGGCCTTCGGGGAGCTGTTTTTT.

The chain carries TRBV28 and TRBJ2-5; 15 nucleotides line up with TRBD2. The V gene's germline CDR1 is MDHEN and CDR2 SYDVKM. The junction had 2 bases not matched to a gene; V was cut back by 4 bases and J by 2 bases. The CDR3 is made up of 16 amino acids. DNA of the CDR3: TGTGCCAGCAGTTACGGGACTAGCGGGGGGCAAGAGACCCAGTACTTC. Encoded protein: CASSYGTSGGQETQYF.

The chain links TRBV27 to TRBJ1-6, with 7 nucleotides matching TRBD1. Per germline, CDR1 MNHEY and CDR2 SMNVEV (reference sequence). The junction had 9 bases not matched to a gene; V was cut back by 6 bases and J by 7 bases. The CDR3 consists of 15 residues. CDR3 residues: CASRPQTGWNSPLHF. The DNA for the CDR3 is TGTGCCAGCAGACCTCAGACAGGGTGGAATTCACCCCTCCACTTT.

V gene TRBV4-1 combines with J gene TRBJ1-3; D call uncertain. The CDR3 sequence is 14 residues long. V was trimmed by 3 bases and J by 0 bases, leaving 6 bases between them. The germline V gene encodes CDR1 MGHRA and CDR2 YSYEKL. In nucleotides, the CDR3 is TGCGCCAGCAGCCAGGCGGACTCTGGAAACACCATATATTTT. Residues: CASSQADSGNTIYF.

The table lists this clone with a count of one. The chain uses TRBV12-3 or TRBV12-4 and TRBJ1-5, with a possible D match to TRBD1 (6 bases). The CDR3 spans 13 residues. The ends were cut back, 4 bases at V and 9 bases at J, with 13 bases in the middle. The CDR3 sequence: CASSSRGGRPQHF. The CDR3 nucleotides read TGTGCCAGCAGTTCGAGGGGGGGGCGGCCCCAGCATTTT.

V gene TRBV7-9 combines with J gene TRBJ1-5, with 12 bases that match TRBD1. Germline-derived CDR1 and CDR2 are SEHNR and FQNEAQ (reference sequence). This CDR3 is built from 18 residues. The V gene end was trimmed by 5 bases and the J gene end by 0 bases; junction bases not matched to a gene: 8. The CDR3 DNA is TGTGCCAGCAGCCCCGGGACAGGGGGCGGGAATAGCAATCAGCCCCAGCATTTT. This codes for CASSPGTGGGNSNQPQHF.

V and J are TRBV2 and TRBJ1-1, with 8 bases lining up with TRBD1. Trimming removed 8 bases from V and 8 bases from J; junction bases left unmatched: 16. This CDR3 region has 15 residues. CDR1 SNHLY and CDR2 FYNNEI come from the germline V gene. The CDR3 loop is CASSGPGQALPEAFF. In DNA form, the CDR3 reads TGTGCCAGCTCAGGGCCGGGACAGGCTCTCCCCGAAGCTTTCTTT.

The chain couples TRBV6-1 to TRBJ1-2; D is perhaps TRBD1 (5 bases). Per germline, CDR1 MNHNS and CDR2 SASEGT. This CDR3 is 15 amino acids long. The germline V and J ends were trimmed by 0 bases and 6 bases, with 14 bases remaining between them. For the CDR3, the DNA is TGTGCCAGCAGTGAAGCATTCGCGGCAGGGAATGGCTACACCTTC. Protein: CASSEAFAAGNGYTF.

The chain is built from TRBV24-1 and TRBJ2-3, with 9 bases aligning to TRBD1. Germline loops: CDR1 KGHDR, CDR2 SFDVKD. With 3 bases clipped from V and 3 bases from J, the junction kept 3 bases outside the gene matches. This CDR3 is 15 amino acids long. Written as DNA, the CDR3 is TGTGCCACCAGTGATCCAGGACAGGGGACAGATACGCAGTATTTT. This gives the protein CATSDPGQGTDTQYF.

A few counts support this clone. The chain uses TRBV29-1 and TRBJ1-4, with D perhaps matching TRBD1 (6 bases). The germline V gene has CDR1 SQVTM and CDR2 ANQGSEA. Trimming removed 4 bases from V and 8 bases from J, with 8 bases in between. The CDR3 extends over 11 amino acids. The CDR3, as DNA: TGCAGCGTTGGAGGGACAGAAAAACTGTTTTTT. It specifies CSVGGTEKLFF.

The chain joins TRBV5-1 to TRBJ1-4; 7 bases match TRBD1. Germline assignment: CDR1 SGHRS and CDR2 YFSETQ. The trim removed 5 bases at V and 0 bases at J, leaving 4 bases unmatched. This CDR3 region has 15 residues. CDR3 amino acids: CASRIGTATNEKLFF. The CDR3 DNA follows: TGCGCCAGCAGAATCGGGACAGCAACTAATGAAAAACTGTTTTTT.

The rearrangement uses TRBV7-2 and TRBJ1-4; tentative D call: TRBD1 (5 bases). Germline CDR1 reads SGHTA; CDR2 reads FQGNSA. CDR3 size: 14 residues. V shed 4 bases and J shed 4 bases, with 10 bases lying between them. CDR3 sequence: CASSSQGFNEKLFF. In DNA form, the CDR3 reads TGTGCCAGCAGCTCGCAGGGATTTAATGAAAAACTGTTTTTT. The entire variable domain, with the rest obtained from reference TRBV7-2 and TRBJ1-4, is as follows: GAGVSQSPSNKVTEKGKDVELRCDPISGHTALYWYRQSLGQGLEFLIYFQGNSAPDKSGLPSDRFSAERTGGSVSTLTIQRTQQEDSAVYLCASSSQGFNEKLFFGSGTQLSVL.

This rearrangement joins TRBV3-1 (or the pseudogene TRBV3-2) to TRBJ1-6; a weak D match, TRBD1 (5 bases). CDR3 length: 14 residues. CDR1 is LGHDT, CDR2 YNNKEL, per germline (reference sequence). Trimming stripped 0 bases from V and 8 bases from J, with 8 bases between. The DNA of the CDR3 is TGTGCCAGCAGCCAAGATCAGGGTCATTCACCCCTCCACTTT. Translation gives CASSQDQGHSPLHF.

The gene calls are TRBV4-2 and TRBJ1-4, with 7 nucleotides matching TRBD1. Trimming removed 3 bases from V and 3 bases from J; junction bases left unmatched: 7. This CDR3 has 16 amino acids. CDR1 is LGHNA, CDR2 YNFKEQ, per germline. CDR3 in amino acids: CASSQEPGQSNEKLFF. The CDR3 DNA reads TGTGCCAGCAGCCAGGAACCGGGACAGTCTAATGAAAAACTGTTTTTT.

This clone was seen only a few times. The gene calls are TRBV6-1 and TRBJ2-3; 13 nucleotides match TRBD2. Germline lookup yields CDR1 MNHNS and CDR2 SASEGT. The J segment lost 6 bases and the V segment lost 3 bases, leaving 9 bases of the junction unmatched. The CDR3 is made up of 17 amino acids. The CDR3 is CASSDGTSGAVRDTQYF. CDR3 DNA sequence: TGTGCCAGCAGTGACGGGACTAGCGGGGCGGTGAGGGATACGCAGTATTTT.

This chain links TRBV11-2 with TRBJ2-5; 8 bases align to TRBD2. This CDR3 has 16 amino acids. Germline V gene data show CDR1 as SGHAT and CDR2 as FQNNGV. V trimming: 5 bases; J trimming: 5 bases; junction bases outside the gene matches: 13. CDR3 sequence reads: CASSPTSGGLGETQYF. CDR3 nucleotide sequence: TGTGCCAGCAGCCCGACCAGCGGGGGCCTGGGGGAGACCCAGTACTTC.

The V and J genes are TRBV2 and TRBJ1-4; no firm D call. Germline lookup yields CDR1 SNHLY and CDR2 FYNNEI. Trimming cost V 10 bases and J 3 bases, with 12 bases left between them. CDR3 size: 13 residues. The CDR3 DNA follows: TGTGCCAACAGCAAGAGCGCTAATGAAAAACTGTTTTTT. Its protein product is CANSKSANEKLFF.

This clone was seen a single time. The genes are TRBV6-5 and TRBJ2-3, with 7 nucleotides matching TRBD1. This CDR3 comprises 14 residues. The germline CDR1 and CDR2 sequences are MNHEY and SVGAGI. The V gene end was trimmed by 8 bases and the J gene end by 5 bases; junction bases not matched to a gene: 10. CDR3 bases: TGTGCCAGCTGCCCCTCACAGGGGAGAGATACGCAGTATTTT. This codes for CASCPSQGRDTQYF.

The V and J genes are TRBV5-1 and TRBJ1-1; D might be TRBD1 (5 bases). This CDR3 comprises 13 residues. Trimming took 5 bases from V and 6 from J, leaving 14 bases between them. Germline CDR1 reads SGHRS; CDR2 reads YFSETQ. The CDR3 DNA reads TGCGCCAGCAGGCCTCGGAGGGACTCTGAAGCTTTCTTT. Translated, it gives CASRPRRDSEAFF.

This chain's CDR3 is CASSPPEGWETQYF. CDR3 nucleotides: TGTGCCAGCTCACCTCCGGAGGGTTGGGAGACCCAGTACTTC. This chain uses TRBV18 with TRBJ2-5; D may be TRBD2 (6 bases). Trimming took off 3 bases at V and 5 bases at J, with 13 bases between the two ends. The CDR3 contains 14 residues. Germline V gene sequence: CDR1 KGHSH, CDR2 LQKENI.

J is TRBJ1-2 and V is TRBV5-1; 9 bases are a match to TRBD1. Germline CDR1 reads SGHRS; CDR2 reads YFSETQ. This CDR3 comprises 18 residues. The junction had 11 bases not matched to a gene; V was cut back by 2 bases and J by 0 bases. This CDR3 reads CASSFALTGGKANYGYTF. The CDR3 DNA sequence: TGCGCCAGCAGCTTCGCCCTAACAGGGGGCAAAGCTAACTATGGCTACACCTTC.

The V call is TRBV11-2, the J call TRBJ2-5; D might be TRBD2 (6 bases). There are 15 residues in the CDR3. V was cut by 5 bases and J by 2 bases, with 15 bases left in between. CDR1 and CDR2 (germline): SGHAT, FQNNGV. The CDR3 nucleotides are TGTGCCAGCAGCCTGGGCAGCGGGTCGCAAGAGACCCAGTACTTC. Protein sequence: CASSLGSGSQETQYF.